The sequence of this T cell receptor beta chain was determined in a study of memory B cells and T cells in multiple sclerosis. Study findings and constraints: Compartments had unequal clone-set sizes, affecting shared clonotype counts.

The data were produced by immunoSEQ multiplex PCR, yet TCRdb's version contains in-frame clones alone and is incomplete. The sample holds about 32,000 clones, around 86% seen once. The CDR3 sequence is 15 residues long. The germline CDR1 and CDR2 sequences are SGDLS and YYNGEE. The germline V and J ends were trimmed by 2 bases and 5 bases, with 15 bases remaining between them. After stimulus-free culture, autoproliferating CFSE-dim and non-proliferating CFSE-high T cells were sequenced separately. Pooled replicate wells came from around 5x10^7 CFSE-labeled PBMCs cultured less than nine days without stimulus. The PBMCs received 0.4 to 0.65 uM CFSE and serum-free culture with no added stimuli. This clone has only a few counts. Its antigen is unknown.

The TCR was taken from a human donor with multiple sclerosis. The chain has TRBV9 and TRBJ2-3; no clear D gene. Source material: PBMCs from blood kept in culture. In DNA form, the CDR3 reads TGTGCCAGCAGCGTGAGCCCCTGGGTTAGAGATACGCAGTATTTT. As protein: CASSVSPWVRDTQYF.